The rows below give T cell receptor beta chains drawn from one sample of a study of T cell changes during pregnancy in multiple sclerosis. Sequenced by immunoSEQ multiplex PCR; TCRdb stores in-frame clones only, minus some. The sample includes 35,000 to 55,000 clones, 93% of them seen just once. The sample consisted of CD8+ T cells from peripheral blood mononuclear cells, taken after pregnancy. These receptors were taken from a female donor with multiple sclerosis, enrolled in a pregnancy study. Each CDR3 is given with its conserved first and last residue. D genes are given only for firm matches. Size is omitted from some rows. Given values are once, few, many or a class for expanded clones.

d_gene	v_gene	j_gene	abundance	CDR3nt	CDR3aa
TRBD1	TRBV10-1	TRBJ2-3	-	TGCGCCAGCAGTGACCTTGGACAGGAGAGGGATACGCAGTATTTT	CASSDLGQERDTQYF
-	TRBV4-3	TRBJ2-1	-	TGCGCCAGCAGCGCATACAGGAGCTCCTACAATGAGCAGTTCTTC	CASSAYRSSYNEQFF
TRBD1	TRBV9	TRBJ2-7	-	TGTGCCAGCAGCTCTCGACAGGGGTCGTACGAGCAGTACTTC	CASSSRQGSYEQYF
-	TRBV5-1	TRBJ1-2	-	TGCGCCAGCAGCTTGGGCCAGGGTACTGGCTACACCTTC	CASSLGQGTGYTF
TRBD2	TRBV4-3	TRBJ2-1	-	TGCGCCAGCAGCCAAGATGAGGCGGGGGTTAGCTCCTACAATGAGCAGTTCTTC	CASSQDEAGVSSYNEQFF
TRBD2	TRBV27	TRBJ2-7	-	TGTGCCAGCAGTTTCTCGGGACTAGCCTACGAGCAGTACTTC	CASSFSGLAYEQYF
-	TRBV9	TRBJ2-7	-	TGTGCCAGCAGCGTAGGAGGAACAGGCGCATGGGAGCAGTACTTC	CASSVGGTGAWEQYF
TRBD2	TRBV14	TRBJ2-3	-	TGTGCCAGCAGACATAGCGGGAGGGCCTGGGAAGATACGCAGTATTTT	CASRHSGRAWEDTQYF
-	TRBV7-3	TRBJ2-1	-	TGTGCCAGCAGCCACTACGGTCGAACGGCCTACAATGAGCAGTTCTTC	CASSHYGRTAYNEQFF
-	TRBV6-5	TRBJ2-1	-	TGTGCCAGCAGTTACACGCAGGACAATGAGCAGTTCTTC	CASSYTQDNEQFF
TRBD1	TRBV7-8	TRBJ1-1	once	TGTGCCAGCAGCTTAGTAGGGGGCGCACCCCTTGAAGCTTTCTTT	CASSLVGGAPLEAFF
TRBD1	TRBV7-9	TRBJ2-1	-	TGTGCCAGCAGCTACGGACAGGCGGTCGATGAGCAGTTCTTC	CASSYGQAVDEQFF
TRBD2	TRBV19	TRBJ2-1	-	TGTGCCAGTAGTACTCGAGTGGGACTAGCGGGGGGCTACAATGAGCAGTTCTTC	CASSTRVGLAGGYNEQFF
-	TRBV6-5	TRBJ2-3	-	TGTGCCAGCAGTTTGGGGGCAAGGACAGATACGCAGTATTTT	CASSLGARTDTQYF
TRBD1	TRBV25-1	TRBJ1-1	-	TGTGCCAGCAGTACGGACAGGGATTGGAGAAACACTGAAGCTTTCTTT	CASSTDRDWRNTEAFF
TRBD1	TRBV27	TRBJ1-2	-	TGTGCCAGCAGTCGGACGGGACAGACCTATGGCTACACCTTC	CASSRTGQTYGYTF
TRBD1	TRBV28	TRBJ1-5	-	TGTGCCAGCAGTTTAGACAGGGGCAATCAGCCCCAGCATTTT	CASSLDRGNQPQHF
TRBD1	TRBV28	TRBJ1-2	-	TGTGCCAGCCGCTTACAGGGGGCGTTTTCTCGCTACACCTTC	CASRLQGAFSRYTF
-	TRBV7-9	TRBJ2-1	-	TGTGCCAGCAGCGAGGAAATTCAGTTGAATGAGCAGTTCTTC	CASSEEIQLNEQFF
-	TRBV7-2	TRBJ2-7	-	TGTGCCAGCAGCTCACGAACTGGAGCGAGAGAGCAGTACTTC	CASSSRTGAREQYF
-	TRBV6-6	TRBJ1-1	-	TGTGCCAGCAGTTACTCGAGTGTCGGCACTGAAGCTTTCTTT	CASSYSSVGTEAFF
-	TRBV7-3	TRBJ1-6	-	TGTGCCAGCAGCATGGGGTCAGGGTGGCGGTCACCCCTCCACTTT	CASSMGSGWRSPLHF
TRBD1	TRBV4-3	TRBJ1-2	few	TGCGCCAGCAGCCCCGGACAGGCAGCTAACTATGGCTACACCTTC	CASSPGQAANYGYTF
-	TRBV6-5	TRBJ1-6	-	TGTGCCAGCAGTTACGAGGCACCCCCAAGCGATTGGCCCCTCCACTTT	CASSYEAPPSDWPLHF
TRBD1	TRBV7-6	TRBJ2-1	-	TGTGCCAGCAGCCGGGACCGGGACAGGTCAACTAATGAGCAGTTCTTC	CASSRDRDRSTNEQFF
TRBD1	TRBV7-6	TRBJ1-4	-	TGTGCCAGCAGCTTGGGACAGGGAATTCCAACTAATGAAAAACTGTTTTTT	CASSLGQGIPTNEKLFF
-	TRBV27	TRBJ2-7	-	TGTGCCAGCAGTCTCTTTTTTCTAGGAGCATACGAGCAGTACTTC	CASSLFFLGAYEQYF
-	TRBV27	TRBJ1-2	-	TGTGCCAGCAGTCATGGGGCCGTTGGCTACACCTTC	CASSHGAVGYTF
-	TRBV13	TRBJ2-7	-	TGTGCCAGCAGCCAAGGACAGGACTACTACGAGCAGTACTTC	CASSQGQDYYEQYF
TRBD1	TRBV29-1	TRBJ1-2	-	TGCAGCGTTGAAGATCTCGACAGGGGAGACGGCTACACCTTC	CSVEDLDRGDGYTF
-	TRBV27	TRBJ1-2	-	TGTGCCAGCAGTTTATCCGGGAACTATGGCTACACCTTC	CASSLSGNYGYTF
-	TRBV5-1	TRBJ2-1	once	TGCGCCAGCAGCTCCCCGGAGCTCAATGAGCAGTTCTTC	CASSSPELNEQFF
-	TRBV7-9	TRBJ2-2	-	TGTGCCAGCAGCTTAGTAGGGGTCAACACCGGGGAGCTGTTTTTT	CASSLVGVNTGELFF
-	TRBV27	TRBJ2-7	-	TGTGCCAGCAGTGCCGGGGGCTCCTACGAGCAGTACTTC	CASSAGGSYEQYF
TRBD1	TRBV11-2	TRBJ2-7	-	TGTGCCAGCAGTGCAACCGGGACAGGGGCCTACGAGCAGTACTTC	CASSATGTGAYEQYF
TRBD1	TRBV7-6	TRBJ2-7	few	TGTGCCAGCAGGGACAGGTCCTCCTACGAGCAGTACTTC	CASRDRSSYEQYF
-	TRBV7-9	TRBJ1-2	-	TGTGCCAGCAGCCCGACAGTGAACTATGGCTACACCTTC	CASSPTVNYGYTF
TRBD2	TRBV6-5	TRBJ2-1	-	TGTGCCAGCAGTTACTCTCTGGGGGGGGGCAATGAGCAGTTCTTC	CASSYSLGGGNEQFF
-	TRBV14	TRBJ1-2	-	TGTGCCAGCAGCCAAGATTTGAGGGGCTACACCTTC	CASSQDLRGYTF
-	TRBV7-9	TRBJ2-1	-	TGTGCCAGCAGCTTCCCCAAGGGGAATCCTCGCGATGAGCAGTTCTTC	CASSFPKGNPRDEQFF
-	TRBV29-1	TRBJ1-2	-	TGCAGCGGGGACACTAACTATGGCTACACCTTC	CSGDTNYGYTF
TRBD2	TRBV14	TRBJ2-1	-	TGTGCCAGCAGCCAAGGAAGCATTGGACTAGCGGGGATTGAGCAGTTCTTC	CASSQGSIGLAGIEQFF
-	TRBV6-1	TRBJ1-4	-	TGTGCCAGCACAAGTTGGCGGTCTATTAATGAAAAACTGTTTTTT	CASTSWRSINEKLFF
TRBD1	TRBV7-9	TRBJ2-5	-	TGTGCCAGCAGCCCAACAGGGGGAACACAAGAGACCCAGTACTTC	CASSPTGGTQETQYF
-	TRBV27	TRBJ2-7	once	TGTGCCAGCAGTTTCGGGTTCGAGCAGTACTTC	CASSFGFEQYF
-	TRBV13	TRBJ1-1	once	TGTGCCAGCAGCTTAGGCCTAAACAGGAGAAACACTGAAGCTTTCTTT	CASSLGLNRRNTEAFF
TRBD2	TRBV11-2	TRBJ2-3	-	TGTGCCAGCAGCTTGAGGGAGGGCCTTTCAATAGATACGCAGTATTTT	CASSLREGLSIDTQYF
-	TRBV7-9	TRBJ1-1	-	TGTGCCAGCAGCTCCCTAACGGGGAACACTGAAGCTTTCTTT	CASSSLTGNTEAFF
TRBD1	TRBV9	TRBJ1-5	-	TGTGCCAGCAGCGTAACAGGGGGGGATCAGCCCCAGCATTTT	CASSVTGGDQPQHF